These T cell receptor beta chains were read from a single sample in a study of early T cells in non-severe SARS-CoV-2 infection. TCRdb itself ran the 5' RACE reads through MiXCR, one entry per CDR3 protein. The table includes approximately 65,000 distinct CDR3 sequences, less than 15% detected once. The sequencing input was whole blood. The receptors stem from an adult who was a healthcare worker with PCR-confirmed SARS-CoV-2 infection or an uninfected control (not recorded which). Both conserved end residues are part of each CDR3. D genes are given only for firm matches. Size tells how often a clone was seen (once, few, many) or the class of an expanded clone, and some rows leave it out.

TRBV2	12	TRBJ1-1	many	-	TGTGCCAGCACCGAAGGGGCAGGGAGGGCTTTCTTT	CASTEGAGRAFF
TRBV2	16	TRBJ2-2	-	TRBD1	TGTGCCAGCAGTGAAAGGGGGCGGCGTGAAACCGGGGAGCTGTTTTTT	CASSERGRRETGELFF
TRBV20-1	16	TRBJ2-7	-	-	TGCAGTGCTAGAGATCTCACTTCAGTGGGTTCCTGGGAGCAGTACTTC	CSARDLTSVGSWEQYF
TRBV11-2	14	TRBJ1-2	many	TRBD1	TGTGCCAGCAGCCAACTCCGGGACAGCTATGGCTACACCTTC	CASSQLRDSYGYTF
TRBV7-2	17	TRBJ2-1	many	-	TGTGCCAGCAGCCCCCGACGGGACGCCCTCTCCTACAATGAGCAGTTCTTC	CASSPRRDALSYNEQFF
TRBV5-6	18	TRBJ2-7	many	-	TGTGCCAGCAGCCCCACCCTCCTACTAGACCTGGGGACCTACGAGCAGTACTTC	CASSPTLLLDLGTYEQYF
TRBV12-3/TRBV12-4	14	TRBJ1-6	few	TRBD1	TGTGCCAGCACCACGACAGGGTTGGGTTCACCCCTCCACTTT	CASTTTGLGSPLHF
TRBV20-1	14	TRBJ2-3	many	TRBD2	TGCAGTGCTAGAAAGCGGGGGACCACAGATACGCAGTATTTT	CSARKRGTTDTQYF
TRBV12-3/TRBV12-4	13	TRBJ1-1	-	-	TGTGCCAGCAGTTTAAATGTGAACACTGAAGCTTTCTTT	CASSLNVNTEAFF
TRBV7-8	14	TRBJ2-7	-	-	TGTGCCAGCAGCTTAGCCCAGATCTCCTACGAGCAGTACTTC	CASSLAQISYEQYF
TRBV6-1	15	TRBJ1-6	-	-	TGTGCCAGCAGTGAAGAAAGGGGGGGAGGATCACCCCTCCACTTT	CASSEERGGGSPLHF
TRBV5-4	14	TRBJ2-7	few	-	TGTGCCAGCAGCTCGTTAGCGTCCCCCTACGAGCAGTACTTC	CASSSLASPYEQYF
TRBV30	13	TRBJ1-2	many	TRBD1	TGTGCCTGGAGCCCCGGACAGGGCGCTGGCTACACCTTC	CAWSPGQGAGYTF
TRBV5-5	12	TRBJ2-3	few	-	TGTGCCAGCAGCTTGTCGGCAAATACGCAGTATTTT	CASSLSANTQYF
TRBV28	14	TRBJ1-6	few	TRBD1	TGTGCCAGCAGTTCAACAGGGGTTAATTCACCCCTCCACTTT	CASSSTGVNSPLHF
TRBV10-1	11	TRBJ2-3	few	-	TGCGCCAGCAGTGACGAAGATACGCAGTATTTT	CASSDEDTQYF
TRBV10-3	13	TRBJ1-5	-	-	TGTGCCATCAGTGACGGCTTCAATCAGCCCCAGCATTTT	CAISDGFNQPQHF
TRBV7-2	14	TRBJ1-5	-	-	TGTGCCAGCAGCTTAGCGAGCTTAAATCAGCCCCAGCATTTT	CASSLASLNQPQHF
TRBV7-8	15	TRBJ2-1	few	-	TGTGCCAGCGTGCGTGTGGGGACCTCGAATAATGAGCAGTTCTTC	CASVRVGTSNNEQFF
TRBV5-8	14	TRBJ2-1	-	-	TGTGCCAGCAGCCCCGATACATATTACAATGAGCAGTTCTTC	CASSPDTYYNEQFF
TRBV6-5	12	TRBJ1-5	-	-	TGTGCCAGCAGACAGGGAGACCAGCCCCAGCATTTT	CASRQGDQPQHF
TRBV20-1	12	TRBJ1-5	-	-	TGCAGTGCTAGGAGCAGTAATCAGCCCCAGCATTTT	CSARSSNQPQHF
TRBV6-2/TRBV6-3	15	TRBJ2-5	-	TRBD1	TGTGCCAGCAGTTATGGGGACAGCCAGGGGGAGACCCAGTACTTC	CASSYGDSQGETQYF
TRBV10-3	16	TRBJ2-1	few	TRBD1	TGTGCCATCAGTGAGTCAGGGACAGGGAGATACAATGAGCAGTTCTTC	CAISESGTGRYNEQFF
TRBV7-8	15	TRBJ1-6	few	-	TGTGCCAGCAGCTTTGACCTTTTAGCTAATTCACCCCTCCACTTT	CASSFDLLANSPLHF
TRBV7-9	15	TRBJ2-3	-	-	TGTGCCAGCAGCTTAGTGAGGGGTGGCACAGATACGCAGTATTTT	CASSLVRGGTDTQYF
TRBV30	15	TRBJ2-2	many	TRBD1	TGTGCCTGGAAGGGGGCCATGGGCCGCACCGGGGAGCTGTTTTTT	CAWKGAMGRTGELFF
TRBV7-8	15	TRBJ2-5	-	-	TGTGCCAGCAGCCTTACTCGACTGACGGGCGAGACCCAGTACTTC	CASSLTRLTGETQYF
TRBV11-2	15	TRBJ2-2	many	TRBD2	TGTGCCAGCAGCCGGGGACTAGCGGGGTACGGGGAGCTGTTTTTT	CASSRGLAGYGELFF
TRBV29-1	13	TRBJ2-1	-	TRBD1	TGCAGCGCAGAAGGGGACAGTAACAATGAGCAGTTCTTC	CSAEGDSNNEQFF
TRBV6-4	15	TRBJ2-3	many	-	TGTGCCAGCAGTGAAGCCAGCGATGGGACAGATACGCAGTATTTT	CASSEASDGTDTQYF
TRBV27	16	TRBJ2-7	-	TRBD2	TGTGCCAGCAGTCCCCTCGAGGGCGGGGGTTTCTACGTGCAGTACTTC	CASSPLEGGGFYVQYF
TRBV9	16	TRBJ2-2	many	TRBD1	TGTGCCAGCAGCTCCGGCGGTACAGGGGCGGCCGGGGAGCTGTTTTTT	CASSSGGTGAAGELFF
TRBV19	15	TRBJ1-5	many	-	TGTGCCAGTAGTATTTCCACCCCGGGCAATCAGCCCCAGCATTTT	CASSISTPGNQPQHF
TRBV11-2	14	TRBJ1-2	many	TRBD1	TGTGCCAGCAGTTCCCCCAGGACAGGGGATGGCTACACCTTC	CASSSPRTGDGYTF
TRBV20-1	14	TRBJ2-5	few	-	TGCAGTGCTAGTCGAGGGGCGGGGTTAGAGACCCAGTACTTC	CSASRGAGLETQYF
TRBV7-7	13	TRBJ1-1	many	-	TGTGCTAGCAGCGCGACAGTTAAAACTGAAGCTTTCTTT	CASSATVKTEAFF
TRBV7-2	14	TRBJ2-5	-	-	TGTGCCAGCAGCCTTGGGAGCATTGAAGAGACCCAGTACTTC	CASSLGSIEETQYF
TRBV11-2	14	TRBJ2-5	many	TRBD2	TGTGCCAGCAGCCGTAGCGGGGCCCAAGAGACCCAGTACTTC	CASSRSGAQETQYF
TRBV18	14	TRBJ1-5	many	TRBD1	TGTGCCAGCTCACCTACAGGGGCAGTGCAGCCCCAGCATTTT	CASSPTGAVQPQHF
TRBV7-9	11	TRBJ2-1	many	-	TGTGCCAGCAGGCAGGGCAATGAGCAGTTCTTC	CASRQGNEQFF
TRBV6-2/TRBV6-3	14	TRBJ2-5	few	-	TGTGCCAGCAGTTACCCCAGCGGCCAAGAGACCCAGTACTTC	CASSYPSGQETQYF
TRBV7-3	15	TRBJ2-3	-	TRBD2	TGTGCCAGCAGCTTAACCAGCGGGGGCACAGATACGCAGTATTTT	CASSLTSGGTDTQYF
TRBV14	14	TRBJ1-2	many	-	TGTGCCAGCAGCCCTCAGATATCTAACTATGGCTACACCTTC	CASSPQISNYGYTF
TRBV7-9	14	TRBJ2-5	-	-	TGTGCCAGCAGCTTGACTGGGGCCCAGGAGACCCAGTACTTC	CASSLTGAQETQYF
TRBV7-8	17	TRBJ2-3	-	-	TGTGCCAGCAGCTTGCCAGGGACGTCGACTAGCACAGATACGCAGTATTTT	CASSLPGTSTSTDTQYF
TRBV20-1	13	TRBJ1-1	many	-	TGCAGTGCTAGAGATCAGGGGATGACTGAAGCTTTCTTT	CSARDQGMTEAFF
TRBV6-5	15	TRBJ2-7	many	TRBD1	TGTGCCAGCACTCCGGGGGGACAGGGGCCCTACGAGCAGTACTTC	CASTPGGQGPYEQYF
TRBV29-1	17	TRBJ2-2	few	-	TGCAGCGTTCTAGGTGTGGCCGGAAGGGATAACACCGGGGAGCTGTTTTTT	CSVLGVAGRDNTGELFF
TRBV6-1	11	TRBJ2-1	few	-	TGTGCCAGCAACTCCTACAATGAGCAGTTCTTC	CASNSYNEQFF
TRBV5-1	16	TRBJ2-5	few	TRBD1	TGCGCCAGCAGCTTGAGCACAGGGGGCAAGGAGGAGACCCAGTACTTC	CASSLSTGGKEETQYF
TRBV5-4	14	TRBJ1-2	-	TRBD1	TGTGCCAGCAGATGGACAGGGTCCCACTATGGCTACACCTTC	CASRWTGSHYGYTF
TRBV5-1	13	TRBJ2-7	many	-	TGCGCCAGCAGCTTGGGACAGAAGTACGAGCAGTACTTC	CASSLGQKYEQYF
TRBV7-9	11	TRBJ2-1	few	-	TGTGCCAGCAGCCCAGGGACAGAGCAGTTCTTC	CASSPGTEQFF
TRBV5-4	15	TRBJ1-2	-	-	TGTGCCAGCCGCCAAGGACAGAGCTCTAACTATGGCTACACCTTC	CASRQGQSSNYGYTF
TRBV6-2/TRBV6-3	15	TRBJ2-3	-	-	TGTGCCAGCAGTTCGATAGCGATAAGCACAGATACGCAGTATTTT	CASSSIAISTDTQYF
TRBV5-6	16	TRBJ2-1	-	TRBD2	TGTGCCAGCAGCACCCGGACTAGCGGGGGCCGGAATGAGCAGTTCTTC	CASSTRTSGGRNEQFF
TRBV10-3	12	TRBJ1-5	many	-	TGTGCCATCAGCCCAAGCAATCAGCCCCAGCATTTT	CAISPSNQPQHF